The source of this T cell receptor beta chain is a study of cytomegalovirus exposure and HLA in healthy donors. Overall study: Samples from HLA-typed donors yielded 65 million to 90 million unique TCRs in an early data release.

The germline V gene encodes CDR1 MGHRA and CDR2 YSYEKL. V was clipped by 3 bases and J by 0 bases, with 9 bases between them. The CDR3 covers 16 residues. Concerning this clone: Its antigen remains unknown.

Both 60 Vbeta primers and 13 Jbeta primers went into the PCR. Using immunoSEQ multiplex PCR, the repertoire was profiled, and TCRdb retains in-frame clones only, with some absent. This sample's table has 60,000 to 70,000 clones. Study findings and constraints: For most TCR sequences rarity was the rule, although some public TCRs occurred in many donors. Presence/absence analyses assumed roughly uniform sequencing depth across donors, which may not hold.

It was healthy bone marrow donors who served as donors. This receptor was identified in a boy aged 5-17 years in good health and CMV-seronegative. Sequenced: PBMCs. The chain links TRBV4-1 to TRBJ1-6, with D uncertain. The CDR3 loop is CASSQVDPSYNSPLHF. The CDR3 bases are TGCGCCAGCAGCCAGGTAGATCCCTCCTATAATTCACCCCTCCACTTT.